The clone carrying this T cell receptor beta chain turned up a few times. Its antigen is undetermined. The source of the sample is a study of response to subunit inactivated influenza vaccine. Study outcomes and limitations: Only a handful of new T cells, the authors suggested, are recruited with each seasonal influenza vaccination.

TCRdb re-analysed the RT-PCR reads in MiXCR, keeping a single row per CDR3 protein. The sample lists approximately 530,000 distinct CDR3 sequences; less than 10% were seen once. The TCR sequence derives from a man between 50 and 69 years old who received an inactivated influenza vaccine. The specimen comprised PBMCs from blood, sampled less than 30 months after vaccination.

CDR3 protein: CASSLAFGGPEAFF. Here the CDR3 DNA reads TGTGCCAGCAGCTTAGCGTTTGGGGGTCCTGAAGCTTTCTTT. This sequence joins TRBV7-8 and TRBJ1-1, with D possibly being TRBD1 (5 bases). CDR1 is SGHVS and CDR2 is FQNEAQ in the germline V gene. The CDR3 covers 14 residues. Trimming pared 0 bases from V and 6 bases from J, leaving 11 bases between.